This TCR beta chain was obtained from a study of Tregs in tolerant kidney transplant recipients. CD4+CD25+CD127- Tregs, CD4+CD25- non-Tregs, CD4 and CD8 cells were sorted. The table lists this clone with a few counts. The table came from immunoSEQ multiplex PCR; TCRdb's copy has only in-frame clones and leaves some out. The table lists 100,000 to 150,000 clones, about 90% of them singletons. The CDR3 is 14 residues long. V trimming: 6 bases; J trimming: 3 bases; junction bases outside the gene matches: 6. CDR1 and CDR2 (germline): KGHSH, LQKENI. The sample comprised CD4+ T cells from blood. This rearrangement joins TRBV18 to TRBJ1-1; 8 positions agree with TRBD1. The TCR originated in a human donor in good health. The CDR3 loop reads CASSLTDRDTEAFF. CDR3 coding DNA: TGTGCCAGCTCCCTAACGGACAGGGACACTGAAGCTTTCTTT.